The 20 T cell receptor beta chains presented below share a single source sample, sequenced in a study of blood T cell repertoires in COVID-19. Assay: immunoSEQ multiplex PCR; the TCRdb copy retains only in-frame clones and omits some. The repertoire consists of roughly 100,000 clones, with about 91% occurring once and the leading ten covering around 3.5%. Sequences were obtained from peripheral blood. The receptors derive from a human donor in a cohort sampled during active COVID-19.

The gene calls are TRBV14 and TRBJ2-7, with 12 bases aligning to TRBD2. The germline gives CDR1 SGHDN, CDR2 FVKESK. The CDR3 loop spans 18 amino acids. Trimming cost V 1 base and J 4 bases; bases outside gene matches: 11. The CDR3 DNA sequence: TGTGCCAGCAGCCAAGCTGGCCGTCGACTAGCGGGAGAGTACGAGCAGTACTTC. Amino acid sequence: CASSQAGRRLAGEYEQYF. The complete variable domain, with remaining parts taken from reference TRBV14 and TRBJ2-7, reads EAGVTQFPSHSVIEKGQTVTLRCDPISGHDNLYWYRRVMGKEIKFLLHFVKESKQDESGMPNNRFLAERTGGTYSTLKVQPAELEDSGVYFCASSQAGRRLAGEYEQYFGPGTRLTVT.

V is TRBV30 and J is TRBJ1-3; D ambiguous. V gave up 0 bases and J gave up 0 bases, with 6 bases separating them. The CDR3 totals 14 residues. Germline V CDR1 and CDR2: GTSNPN, SVGIG (reference sequence). The CDR3 DNA sequence: TGTGCCTGGAGTGTACTCCGCTCTGGAAACACCATATATTTT. Translated, it gives CAWSVLRSGNTIYF.

This clone was seen just once. The chain joins TRBV5-1 to TRBJ2-7; 9 nucleotides align to TRBD1. V was pared by 3 bases and J by 3 bases, with 19 bases of the junction left unmatched. In germline, CDR1 is SGHRS, CDR2 YFSETQ. The CDR3 extends over 19 amino acids. The CDR3 sequence: CASSSGPGQGLLRNYEQYF. The CDR3 nucleotides are TGCGCCAGCAGCTCCGGGCCGGGACAGGGACTCCTTAGGAACTACGAGCAGTACTTC. Together with reference TRBV5-1 and TRBJ2-7, the CDR3 gives the full variable domain: KAGVTQTPRYLIKTRGQQVTLSCSPISGHRSVSWYQQTPGQGLQFLFEYFSETQRNKGNFPGRFSGRQFSNSRSEMNVSTLELGDSALYLCASSSGPGQGLLRNYEQYFGPGTRLTVT.

This chain links TRBV5-1 with TRBJ2-1; 9 bases line up with TRBD2. J was trimmed by 4 bases and V by 5 bases; bases with no gene match: 7. This CDR3 comprises 15 residues. Germline values: CDR1 SGHRS, CDR2 YFSETQ. The CDR3 loop reads CASSGGLARYNEQFF. The DNA of the CDR3 is TGCGCCAGCAGTGGGGGACTAGCAAGATACAATGAGCAGTTCTTC.

The rearrangement joins TRBV5-5 to TRBJ2-3; tentative D call: TRBD1 (5 bases). The CDR3 extends over 17 amino acids. The V end was cut by 0 bases, the J end by 0 bases, with 14 bases between. Germline assignment: CDR1 SGHKS and CDR2 YYEKEE (reference sequence). The DNA of the CDR3 is TGTGCCAGCAGCTTGGGTTACAGGTACCAAAGCACAGATACGCAGTATTTT. The encoded protein is CASSLGYRYQSTDTQYF.

The CDR3 is CASSPTGFNYGYTF. In DNA, the CDR3 is TGTGCCAGCAGTCCCACAGGGTTTAACTATGGCTACACCTTC. The J gene is TRBJ1-2, the V gene TRBV25-1, with D possibly matching TRBD1 (6 bases). Per the germline V gene, CDR1 is MGHDK and CDR2 is SYGVNS. The V end lost 5 bases, the J end lost 1 base, and 11 bases lay between the germline ends. The CDR3 consists of 14 residues.

This clone was found many times. V is TRBV6-2 or TRBV6-3 and J is TRBJ1-1; D ambiguous. The CDR3 length is 12 residues. Trimming pared 3 bases from V and 4 bases from J, leaving 6 bases between. Germline V CDR1 and CDR2: MNHEY, SVGEGT. The CDR3 region has the DNA TGTGCCAGCAGTTATCACAGCACTGAAGCTTTCTTT. It codes for CASSYHSTEAFF.

This chain uses TRBV6-1 with TRBJ2-2; 12 bases line up with TRBD1. The CDR3 spans 16 residues. Germline V gene data show CDR1 as MNHNS and CDR2 as SASEGT. The ends lost 4 bases at V and 2 bases at J; junction bases unmatched: 2. The CDR3 DNA reads TGTGCCAGCAGTGGGGACAGGGGGCTAAACACCGGGGAGCTGTTTTTT. Translation: CASSGDRGLNTGELFF.

The chain employs TRBV29-1 and TRBJ1-2; 7 positions agree with TRBD1. This CDR3 region has 12 residues. Looked up from germline, CDR1 is SQVTM and CDR2 is ANQGSEA. Trimming took 6 bases from V and 7 from J; bases not matched to a gene: 8. The CDR3 loop is CSVGGALVGYTF. CDR3 nucleotide sequence: TGCAGCGTAGGGGGCGCGCTGGTTGGCTACACCTTC.

The rearrangement uses TRBV5-1 and TRBJ2-1; 10 positions match TRBD1. The CDR3 length is 16 residues. The germline gives CDR1 SGHRS, CDR2 YFSETQ. The J segment lost 6 bases and the V segment lost 1 base, leaving 7 bases of the junction unmatched. Written as DNA, the CDR3 is TGCGCCAGCAGCTTGCTTCCCGGGACAGGGGTCAATGAGCAGTTCTTC. It is translated as CASSLLPGTGVNEQFF.

CDR3 region: CASRPQRNSYEQYF. Here the CDR3 DNA reads TGTGCCAGCAGACCCCAGCGGAACTCCTACGAGCAGTACTTC. The V gene is TRBV3-1 (or the pseudogene TRBV3-2), the J gene TRBJ2-7, with a possible D match to TRBD2 (5 bases). Trimming took 6 bases from V and 0 from J, leaving 12 bases between them. This CDR3 region has 14 residues. Per germline, CDR1 LGHDT and CDR2 YNNKEL (reference sequence).

V is TRBV19 and J is TRBJ1-1; the D gene is possibly TRBD1 (5 bases). Deletions cut 5 bases from V and 4 bases from J, with 11 bases between. CDR1 is LNHDA, CDR2 SQIVND, per germline (reference sequence). The CDR3 is 13 amino acids. CDR3 nucleotide sequence: TGTGCCAGTAGTGGCAGGGTAAGCACTGAAGCTTTCTTT. Its protein is CASSGRVSTEAFF.

The chain combines TRBV15 with TRBJ2-5; tentatively, D is TRBD1 (5 bases). Germline CDR1 reads LNHNV; CDR2 reads YYDKDF (reference sequence). CDR3 length: 15 residues. Trimming stripped 3 bases from V and 2 bases from J, with 13 bases between. DNA of the CDR3: TGTGCCACCAGCAGGCCACACAGGAGTCAAGAGACCCAGTACTTC. Translated, it gives CATSRPHRSQETQYF.

The chain is built from TRBV28 and TRBJ2-7; D may be TRBD2 (5 bases). This CDR3 comprises 13 residues. Germline CDR1 MDHEN, CDR2 SYDVKM. Trimming pared 2 bases from V and 3 bases from J, leaving 8 bases between. Written as DNA, the CDR3 is TGTGCCAGCAGTTTACCGGGGTTCTACGAGCAGTACTTC. Translating gives CASSLPGFYEQYF.

This clone was counted a single time. CDR3 DNA sequence: TGTGCCAGCAGCTATACAGGGTATAGCACAGATACGCAGTATTTT. Translation gives CASSYTGYSTDTQYF. The chain is built from TRBV7-3 and TRBJ2-3; TRBD1 might be the D (6 bases). CDR3 length: 15 amino acids. Trimming shortened V by 4 bases and J by 0 bases, and 11 bases separated the two germline ends. Per germline, CDR1 SGHTA and CDR2 FQGTGA.

CDR3 loop: CASGLAGAASSFF. The CDR3 DNA sequence: TGTGCCAGTGGGTTGGCTGGGGCCGCCTCGTCTTTCTTT. This chain uses TRBV11-2 with TRBJ1-1; possible D gene TRBD1, 5 bases. Trimming pared 9 bases from V and 12 bases from J, leaving 23 bases between. The V gene's germline CDR1 is SGHAT and CDR2 FQNNGV. The CDR3 has 13 amino acids.

This chain uses TRBV2 with TRBJ2-7; the match to TRBD2 covers 7 bases. This CDR3 has 13 amino acids. V was clipped by 5 bases and J by 3 bases; unmatched bases: 4. Germline V gene data show CDR1 as SNHLY and CDR2 as FYNNEI. The CDR3 sequence: CASSQVAGYEQYF. The CDR3 DNA reads as TGTGCCAGCAGTCAGGTAGCGGGCTACGAGCAGTACTTC.

This chain links TRBV5-4 with TRBJ2-2; 9 positions agree with TRBD1. Looked up from germline, CDR1 is SGHNT and CDR2 is YYREEE (reference sequence). J was trimmed by 6 bases and V by 5 bases; bases with no gene match: 2. This CDR3 spans 13 amino acids. CDR3 nucleotide sequence: TGTGCCAGCAGATGGACAGGGGCCGGGGAGCTGTTTTTT. Translating it yields CASRWTGAGELFF.

This sequence joins TRBV28 and TRBJ1-5; D unclear. CDR1 and CDR2 from the germline V gene are MDHEN and SYDVKM. V lost 0 bases, J lost 6 bases, and 6 bases lay in between. The CDR3 runs to 13 residues. CDR3 nucleotide sequence: TGTGCCAGCAGTTTATGGGGAGGTCAGCCCCAGCATTTT. This codes for CASSLWGGQPQHF.

The chain employs TRBV25-1 and TRBJ2-2; maybe TRBD2 (5 bases). CDR1 and CDR2 from the germline V gene are MGHDK and SYGVNS. V was shortened by 3 bases and J by 5 bases, with 16 bases between the two germline ends. CDR3 length: 16 residues. The CDR3, as DNA: TGTGCCAGCAGTGATCTCTCCTCCGGGGAGACCGGGGAGCTGTTTTTT. Its translation is CASSDLSSGETGELFF.